The 20 T cell receptor beta chains in this list originate from one sample, sequenced in a study of OX40 agonist ivuxolimab in advanced cancers. Using immunoSEQ multiplex PCR, the repertoire was profiled, and TCRdb retains in-frame clones only, with some absent. The sample consists of 20,000 to 25,000 clones, approximately 84% of them appearing once. Here the sequenced sample was CD4+ or CD8+ T cells sorted from blood, taken in a trial of the OX40 agonist ivuxolimab. Every receptor here comes from an adult with an advanced solid tumor such as melanoma, head and neck, liver or kidney cancer.

The genes are TRBV19 and TRBJ2-1, with a possible D match to TRBD2 (7 bases). From germline, CDR1 is LNHDA and CDR2 SQIVND (reference sequence). V dropped 1 base and J dropped 8 bases, with 12 bases sitting between them. This CDR3 has 14 amino acids. Here the CDR3 reads CASSIGGGGDEQFF. The CDR3 nucleotides read TGTGCCAGTAGTATAGGAGGCGGGGGCGATGAGCAGTTCTTC. The whole variable domain, remainder taken from reference TRBV19 and TRBJ2-1, is DGGITQSPKYLFRKEGQNVTLSCEQNLNHDAMYWYRQDPGQGLRLIYYSQIVNDFQKGDIAEGYSVSREKKESFPLTVTSAQKNPTAFYLCASSIGGGGDEQFFGPGTRLTVL.

The CDR3 region has the DNA TGTGCCAGTAGTATGCAGGGTTCCTACGAGCAGTACTTC. Protein product: CASSMQGSYEQYF. The V and J genes are TRBV19 and TRBJ2-7, with D perhaps matching TRBD1 (5 bases). V lost 3 bases to trimming and J lost 1 base, with 7 bases between them. Germline loops: CDR1 LNHDA, CDR2 SQIVND (reference sequence). CDR3 size: 13 residues.

This rearrangement joins TRBV5-4 to TRBJ1-1, with D possibly matching TRBD1 (6 bases). V was clipped by 4 bases and J by 5 bases, with 9 bases between them. CDR1 and CDR2 from the germline V gene are SGHNT and YYREEE (reference sequence). The CDR3 runs 12 residues. CDR3 DNA sequence: TGTGCCAGCAGCCCCAGGGGTACTGAAGCTTTCTTT. This sequence encodes CASSPRGTEAFF. The variable domain in full, with the rest retrieved from reference TRBV5-4 and TRBJ1-1, is ETGVTQSPTHLIKTRGQQVTLRCSSQSGHNTVSWYQQALGQGPQFIFQYYREEENGRGNFPPRFSGLQFPNYSSELNVNALELDDSALYLCASSPRGTEAFFGQGTRLTVV.

The gene calls are TRBV9 and TRBJ1-1; possible D gene TRBD1, 6 bases. This CDR3 comprises 15 residues. Germline V gene lookup returns CDR1 SGDLS and CDR2 YYNGEE. V lost 0 bases, J lost 5 bases, and 14 bases lay in between. Here the CDR3 reads CASSVVYTGTTEAFF. CDR3 sequence (DNA): TGTGCCAGCAGCGTAGTTTATACAGGGACGACTGAAGCTTTCTTT.

The chain employs TRBV5-4 and TRBJ1-2; D remains unclear. Looked up from germline, CDR1 is SGHNT and CDR2 is YYREEE (reference sequence). Trimming shortened V by 0 bases and J by 3 bases, and 15 bases separated the two germline ends. The CDR3 length is 16 residues. The CDR3 reads CASSLESGTGDYGYTF. Here the CDR3 DNA reads TGTGCCAGCAGCTTGGAATCGGGTACGGGAGACTATGGCTACACCTTC.

This clone was seen just once. The chain carries TRBV7-9 and TRBJ1-5, with TRBD1 identical over 7 bases. CDR3 size: 14 residues. V lost 1 base and J lost 5; bases outside the gene matches: 2. Germline CDR1 and CDR2: SEHNR and FQNEAQ (reference sequence). The CDR3 coding sequence is TGTGCCAGCAGCTTAGTAGGGGGCGATCAGCCCCAGCATTTT. It codes for CASSLVGGDQPQHF.

The CDR3, as DNA: TGTGCCAGCACCACAGGGACCTATGGCTACACCTTC. Translation gives CASTTGTYGYTF. This chain uses TRBV9 with TRBJ1-2; TRBD1 might be the D (6 bases). The CDR3 runs 12 residues. The germline CDR1 and CDR2 sequences are SGDLS and YYNGEE. Trimming stripped 6 bases from V and 4 bases from J, with 10 bases between. The full variable domain, its missing parts supplied by reference TRBV9 and TRBJ1-2, is DSGVTQTPKHLITATGQRVTLRCSPRSGDLSVYWYQQSLDQGLQFLIQYYNGEERAKGNILERFSAQQFPDLHSELNLSSLELGDSALYFCASTTGTYGYTFGSGTRLTVV.

The rearrangement links TRBV19 to TRBJ1-1; 8 bases match TRBD1. V trimming: 6 bases; J trimming: 6 bases; junction bases outside the gene matches: 9. The length of the CDR3 is 14 residues. From germline, CDR1 is LNHDA and CDR2 SQIVND (reference sequence). As DNA, the CDR3 is TGTGCCAGTAGGCTTGACAGGGGTTTCCCTGAAGCTTTCTTT. Translation: CASRLDRGFPEAFF.

This clone ranks as medium-sized. The rearrangement joins TRBV7-9 to TRBJ1-1; D is ambiguous. V was clipped by 3 bases and J by 6 bases, with 2 bases between them. Per germline, CDR1 SEHNR and CDR2 FQNEAQ (reference sequence). CDR3 length: 10 residues. DNA of the CDR3: TGTGCCAGCAGCTTCCCTGAAGCTTTCTTT. It yields the protein CASSFPEAFF.

This chain connects TRBV7-2 to TRBJ2-7; a possible D gene is TRBD2 (6 bases). This CDR3 region has 15 residues. V gave up 5 bases and J gave up 3 bases, with 17 bases separating them. Germline CDR1 is SGHTA and CDR2 is FQGNSA. The CDR3: CASSTLGGAFYEQYF. CDR3 coding DNA: TGTGCCAGCAGCACCCTCGGCGGGGCCTTCTACGAGCAGTACTTC.

V is TRBV13 and J is TRBJ2-7; D uncertain. Germline V lookup: CDR1 PRHDT, CDR2 FYEKMQ (reference sequence). CDR3 size: 16 residues. Trimming left V 5 bases short and J 8 bases short, with 25 bases between. The CDR3 protein is CASSQKFTWTSHQQYF. DNA of the CDR3: TGTGCCAGCAGCCAGAAATTTACTTGGACGTCTCATCAGCAGTACTTC.

The rearrangement links TRBV28 to TRBJ1-2; possible D gene TRBD1, 5 bases. The CDR3 runs 15 residues. The V gene lost 5 bases and the J gene lost 1 base, with 14 bases spanning the gap. CDR1 MDHEN and CDR2 SYDVKM come from the germline V gene. The CDR3 bases are TGTGCCAGCAGTCTACCCCTCCAGGGTAACTATGGCTACACCTTC. This gives the protein CASSLPLQGNYGYTF.

The chain is built from TRBV28 and TRBJ2-7; D is perhaps TRBD1 or TRBD2 (6 bases each). Germline values: CDR1 MDHEN, CDR2 SYDVKM. The V and J ends lost 6 bases and 3 bases respectively, with 21 bases between them. This CDR3 has 16 residues. In DNA, the CDR3 is TGTGCCAGCAGGGGCCTAGAGGGGGGACGAGGCTACGAGCAGTACTTC. Encoded protein: CASRGLEGGRGYEQYF.

Turning to this clone: This specimen includes other DNA sequences encoding the same CDR3. V is TRBV9 and J is TRBJ2-1; D may be TRBD2 (6 bases). The germline V gene encodes CDR1 SGDLS and CDR2 YYNGEE. The CDR3 contains 16 residues. With 0 bases removed from V and 0 bases from J, the gap between germline ends came to 10 bases. CDR3 DNA sequence: TGTGCCAGCAGCGTAGTTAGCGGTATCTCCTACAATGAGCAGTTCTTC. The encoded protein is CASSVVSGISYNEQFF.

The chain employs TRBV27 and TRBJ1-2; the D is unclear. Per germline, CDR1 MNHEY and CDR2 SMNVEV (reference sequence). V lost 2 bases to trimming and J lost 1 base, with 5 bases between them. The CDR3 runs 13 residues. CDR3 sequence: CASSLNLNYGYTF. The CDR3 bases are TGTGCCAGCAGTTTAAACCTTAACTATGGCTACACCTTC.

This clone showed up just once. The chain uses TRBV7-8 and TRBJ2-5, with 13 positions matching TRBD2. Germline V gene lookup returns CDR1 SGHVS and CDR2 FQNEAQ. The ends lost 3 bases at V and 4 bases at J; junction bases unmatched: 14. CDR3 length equals 19 residues. CDR3 region: CASSFSTGLAGVEGETQYF. CDR3 bases: TGTGCCAGCAGCTTCTCCACTGGACTAGCGGGGGTTGAGGGAGAGACCCAGTACTTC.

Here the CDR3 reads CASKRTGNQPQHF. The CDR3 bases are TGTGCCAGCAAACGAACAGGGAATCAGCCCCAGCATTTT. V is TRBV6-5 and J is TRBJ1-5, with a weak D call TRBD1 (6 bases). CDR1 is MNHEY, CDR2 SVGAGI, per germline. The CDR3 runs to 13 residues. The V end lost 7 bases, the J end lost 4 bases, and 11 bases lay between the germline ends.

The chain links TRBV7-2 to TRBJ1-6; D is possibly TRBD1 (5 bases). Deletions cut 0 bases from V and 7 bases from J, with 7 bases between. The V gene's germline CDR1 is SGHTA and CDR2 FQGNSA. The CDR3 has 14 residues. CDR3 DNA: TGTGCCAGCAGCTTAGCGCGGGACAATTCACCCCTCCACTTT. Translating gives CASSLARDNSPLHF.

In its sample, this clone was seen a few times. The chain recombines TRBV6-5 with TRBJ1-5, with unresolved D. Trimming stripped 4 bases from V and 4 bases from J, with 8 bases between. The CDR3 covers 13 residues. Germline CDR1 is MNHEY and CDR2 is SVGAGI. For the CDR3, the DNA is TGTGCCAGCAGTTGGACGGGAAATCAGCCCCAGCATTTT. Translated: CASSWTGNQPQHF.

The genes are TRBV6-1 and TRBJ1-5; D might be TRBD1 (6 bases). This CDR3 is built from 15 residues. CDR1 and CDR2 (germline): MNHNS, SASEGT. V was shortened by 4 bases and J by 2 bases, with 12 bases between the two germline ends. CDR3 bases: TGTGCCAGCAGTGGAGGGGGAGATGGCAATCAGCCCCAGCATTTT. This translates into CASSGGGDGNQPQHF.